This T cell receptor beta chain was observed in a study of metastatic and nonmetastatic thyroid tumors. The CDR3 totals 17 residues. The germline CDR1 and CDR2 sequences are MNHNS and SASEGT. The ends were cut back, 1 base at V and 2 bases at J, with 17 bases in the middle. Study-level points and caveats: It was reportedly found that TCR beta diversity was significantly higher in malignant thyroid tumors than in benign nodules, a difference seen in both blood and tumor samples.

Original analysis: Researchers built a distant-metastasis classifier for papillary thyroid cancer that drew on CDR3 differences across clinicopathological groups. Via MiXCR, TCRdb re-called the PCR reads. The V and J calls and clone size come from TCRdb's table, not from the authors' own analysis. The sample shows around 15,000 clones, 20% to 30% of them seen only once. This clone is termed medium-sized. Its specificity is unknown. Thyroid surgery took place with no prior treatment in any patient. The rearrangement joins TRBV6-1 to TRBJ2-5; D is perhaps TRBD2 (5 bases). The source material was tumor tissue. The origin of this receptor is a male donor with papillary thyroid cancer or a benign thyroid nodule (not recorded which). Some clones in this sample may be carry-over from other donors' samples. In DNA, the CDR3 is TGTGCCAGCAGTGAAGTAGTTGTACTAGACGGACAAGAGACCCAGTACTTC. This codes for CASSEVVVLDGQETQYF.